The following is a T cell receptor beta chain sequence with its context. This entry belongs to a study of blood T cell repertoires in COVID-19. Study in general: The origin of the acute and convalescent COVID-19 samples was the United States, Italy and Spain.

Only in-frame clones appear in the TCRdb table, and some are missing; sequencing was by immunoSEQ multiplex PCR. In the table there are hundreds of thousands of clones, more than 85% of which are singletons. The V and J ends lost 3 bases and 6 bases, in that order; junction bases with no gene match: 11. Per the germline V gene, CDR1 is SNHLY and CDR2 is FYNNEI. The CDR3 covers 16 residues. This receptor was obtained from a woman in her 30s who had recovered from COVID-19. Specimen: PBMCs or T cells enriched from blood (not recorded which). The J gene is TRBJ2-3, the V gene TRBV2; 8 bases fit TRBD2. CDR3 DNA sequence: TGTGCCAGCAGTGACTATGGCGGGGGGCCGGAGGATACGCAGTATTTT. It translates to CASSDYGGGPEDTQYF.